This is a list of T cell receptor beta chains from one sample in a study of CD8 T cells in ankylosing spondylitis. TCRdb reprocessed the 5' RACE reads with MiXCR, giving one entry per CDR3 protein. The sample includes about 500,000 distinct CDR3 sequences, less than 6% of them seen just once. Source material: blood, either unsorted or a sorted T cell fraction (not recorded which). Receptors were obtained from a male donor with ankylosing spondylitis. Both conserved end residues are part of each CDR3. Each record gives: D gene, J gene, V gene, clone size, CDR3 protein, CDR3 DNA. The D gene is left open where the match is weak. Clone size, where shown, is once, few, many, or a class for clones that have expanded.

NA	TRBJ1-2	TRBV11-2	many	CASSRLANYGYTF	TGTGCCAGCAGCCGGCTCGCTAACTATGGCTACACCTTC
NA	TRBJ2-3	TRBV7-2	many	CASSVRLESTDTQYF	TGTGCCAGCAGCGTTCGACTAGAGAGCACAGATACGCAGTATTTT
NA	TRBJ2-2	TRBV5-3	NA	CAMGPGQFCHGELFF	TGTGCCATGGGCCCTGGGCAGTTCTGCCACGGGGAGCTGTTTTTT
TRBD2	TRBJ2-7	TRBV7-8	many	CASSLTSAIYEQYF	TGTGCCAGCAGCCTGACTAGCGCGATTTACGAGCAGTACTTC
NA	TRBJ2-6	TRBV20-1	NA	CSARSVGNSGANVLTF	TGCAGTGCTAGATCCGTGGGGAACTCTGGGGCCAACGTCCTGACTTTC
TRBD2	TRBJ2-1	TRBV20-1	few	CSASRTSGRADEQFF	TGCAGTGCTAGTAGGACTAGCGGGAGGGCAGATGAGCAGTTCTTC
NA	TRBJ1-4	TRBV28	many	CASKAYGWGEKLFF	TGTGCCAGCAAAGCATACGGGTGGGGTGAAAAACTGTTTTTT
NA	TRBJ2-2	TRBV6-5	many	CASSYLGPYTGELFF	TGTGCCAGCAGTTACCTTGGACCCTACACCGGGGAGCTGTTTTTT
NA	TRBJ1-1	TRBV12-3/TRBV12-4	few	CASSFRATNTEAFF	TGTGCCAGCAGTTTCCGAGCTACGAACACTGAAGCTTTCTTT
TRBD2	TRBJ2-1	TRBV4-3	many	CASSPGGGANNEQFF	TGCGCCAGCAGCCCCGGCGGGGGGGCCAACAATGAGCAGTTCTTC
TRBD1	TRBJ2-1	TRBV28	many	CASSPGQGRSYNEQFF	TGTGCCAGCAGTCCCGGACAGGGGAGGTCCTACAATGAGCAGTTCTTC
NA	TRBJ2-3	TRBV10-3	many	CAISEGGSLGEDTQYF	TGTGCCATCAGCGAGGGGGGGAGCCTCGGCGAAGATACGCAGTATTTT
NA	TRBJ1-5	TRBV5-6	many	CASSFGQGSQPQHF	TGTGCCAGCAGCTTCGGACAAGGGAGTCAGCCCCAGCATTTT
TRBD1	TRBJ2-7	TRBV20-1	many	CSASRTGGEAEQYF	TGCAGTGCTAGCCGGACAGGGGGGGAAGCCGAGCAGTACTTC
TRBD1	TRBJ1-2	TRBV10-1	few	CASKGQSYGYTF	TGCGCCAGCAAGGGACAGAGCTATGGCTACACCTTC
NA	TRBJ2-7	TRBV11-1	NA	CASSSQGRSSYEQYF	TGTGCCAGCAGCTCCCAGGGGCGCAGCTCCTACGAGCAGTACTTC